The subject of this entry is one TCR beta chain. The antigen remains unidentified. ViraFEST assay sequencing came after antigen-specific CD4+ T cells were expanded with viral peptide pools. Culture lasted about ten days before CD4+ T cell isolation. All vaccine recipients tested negative for nucleocapsid antibodies and had never contracted SARS-CoV-2 infection. The data are from a study of vaccination effects on CD4 cells after COVID-19. Only in-frame clones appear in the TCRdb table, and some are missing; sequencing was by immunoSEQ multiplex PCR. Here the sample spans about 27,000 clones, 72% being singletons. Trimming removed 3 bases from V and 2 bases from J, with 4 bases in between. Looked up from germline, CDR1 is SGDLS and CDR2 is YYNGEE. The CDR3 runs 12 residues.

Material: CD4+ T cells from PBMCs cultured with SARS-CoV-2 spike peptides, obtained before COVID-19 vaccination. The receptor's source is a human donor who received a COVID-19 vaccine. The chain uses TRBV9 and TRBJ2-3; D is uncertain. The CDR3: CASSGVTDTQYF. CDR3 in DNA: TGTGCCAGCAGCGGGGTCACAGATACGCAGTATTTT.